These 25 T cell receptor beta chains were sequenced from one sample in a study of blood T cell repertoires in COVID-19. Sequenced by immunoSEQ multiplex PCR; TCRdb stores in-frame clones only, minus some. The sample has roughly 150,000 clones, around 81% seen once; the top ten hold approximately 8%. Material: peripheral blood. Every receptor here comes from a woman older than 75 with COVID-19, enrolled during active disease.

The chain uses TRBV29-1 and TRBJ1-4; 7 nucleotides line up with TRBD1. Germline CDR1 is SQVTM and CDR2 is ANQGSEA. Germline trimming cut 7 bases from V and 8 bases from J; bases unmatched to any gene: 7. This CDR3 contains 12 residues. The CDR3 here is CSGSRQGEKLFF. In DNA, the CDR3 is TGCAGCGGATCCCGACAGGGCGAAAAACTGTTTTTT.

The chain couples TRBV2 to TRBJ2-2, with a tentative D call TRBD2 (5 bases). The CDR3 has 16 residues. Per the germline V gene, CDR1 is SNHLY and CDR2 is FYNNEI. V gave up 4 bases and J gave up 0 bases, with 12 bases separating them. The CDR3 nucleotides read TGTGCCAGCAGTGTTGCTGAGGGCCCGAACACCGGGGAGCTGTTTTTT. Its protein product is CASSVAEGPNTGELFF.

Turning to this clone: Different DNA sequences within this sample yield the same CDR3. The chain links TRBV5-1 to TRBJ1-2; TRBD1 might be the D (5 bases). V lost 4 bases to trimming and J lost 3 bases, with 7 bases between them. Germline loops: CDR1 SGHRS, CDR2 YFSETQ. CDR3 length equals 12 residues. DNA for the CDR3: TGCGCCAGCAGCCTAGGGGACTATGGCTACACCTTC. Encoded protein: CASSLGDYGYTF.

The V gene is TRBV5-1, the J gene TRBJ1-1; D unresolved. The V end lost 2 bases, the J end lost 7 bases, and 12 bases lay between the germline ends. From germline, CDR1 is SGHRS and CDR2 YFSETQ. The CDR3 consists of 13 residues. The CDR3 bases are TGCGCCAGCAGCTTTGGTAGTCACCTTGAAGCTTTCTTT. Its protein product is CASSFGSHLEAFF.

This clone has a handful of counts. The V gene is TRBV5-6, the J gene TRBJ1-3; no reliable D call. The germline CDR1 and CDR2 sequences are SGHDT and YYEEEE. Trimming pared 0 bases from V and 3 bases from J, leaving 10 bases between. The CDR3 consists of 15 residues. DNA of the CDR3: TGTGCCAGCAGCTTGGGGTCGCGCGGTGGAAACACCATATATTTT. This translates into CASSLGSRGGNTIYF.

The chain joins TRBV7-2 to TRBJ2-6; D is perhaps TRBD1 (5 bases). Looked up from germline, CDR1 is SGHTA and CDR2 is FQGNSA. V was trimmed by 2 bases and J by 14 bases, leaving 13 bases between them. The CDR3 totals 13 residues. As DNA, the CDR3 is TGTGCCAGCAGCTTATTCAGTGACAGCCTCCTGACTTTC. Protein product: CASSLFSDSLLTF.

V and J are TRBV5-6 and TRBJ1-2; D is perhaps TRBD1 (5 bases). CDR3 length: 14 residues. The V gene lost 1 base and the J gene lost 3 bases, with 10 bases spanning the gap. The V gene's germline CDR1 is SGHDT and CDR2 YYEEEE. The CDR3 protein is CASSLSRGDYGYTF. Written as DNA, the CDR3 is TGTGCCAGCAGCTTGTCAAGGGGTGACTATGGCTACACCTTC.

This rearrangement joins TRBV6-5 to TRBJ2-7; TRBD2 matches 7 bases. The CDR3 is 15 amino acids. With 5 bases clipped from V and 4 bases from J, the junction kept 11 bases outside the gene matches. Germline-derived CDR1 and CDR2 are MNHEY and SVGAGI. The CDR3 region is CASSTGGSRDYEQYF. The CDR3 coding sequence is TGTGCCAGCAGTACCGGGGGGTCGCGGGATTACGAGCAGTACTTC.

This chain uses TRBV9 with TRBJ1-3; D is perhaps TRBD1 (5 bases). This CDR3 spans 14 amino acids. Deletions cut 0 bases from V and 8 bases from J, with 12 bases between. CDR1 is SGDLS and CDR2 is YYNGEE in the germline V gene. The CDR3 reads CASSVEGRADTIYF. The CDR3 nucleotides read TGTGCCAGCAGCGTAGAGGGCAGGGCGGACACCATATATTTT. The entire variable domain, with the rest obtained from reference TRBV9 and TRBJ1-3, is as follows: DSGVTQTPKHLITATGQRVTLRCSPRSGDLSVYWYQQSLDQGLQFLIQYYNGEERAKGNILERFSAQQFPDLHSELNLSSLELGDSALYFCASSVEGRADTIYFGEGSWLTVV.

The table lists this clone with many counts. The chain has TRBV2 and TRBJ1-4; weak D call: TRBD1 (5 bases). Germline V gene lookup returns CDR1 SNHLY and CDR2 FYNNEI. V was clipped by 6 bases and J by 5 bases, with 13 bases between them. This CDR3 comprises 14 residues. The CDR3: CASSSTGGNEKLFF. DNA for the CDR3: TGTGCCAGCAGCTCGACGGGGGGGAATGAAAAACTGTTTTTT.

The chain recombines TRBV11-2 with TRBJ1-1; D is uncertain. This CDR3 is 13 amino acids long. Trimming cost V 1 base and J 2 bases, with 5 bases left between them. Per germline, CDR1 SGHAT and CDR2 FQNNGV. The CDR3 sequence: CASSLGTNTEAFF. Here the CDR3 DNA reads TGTGCCAGCAGCTTAGGCACTAACACTGAAGCTTTCTTT. The variable domain in full, with the rest retrieved from reference TRBV11-2 and TRBJ1-1, is EAGVAQSPRYKIIEKRQSVAFWCNPISGHATLYWYQQILGQGPKLLIQFQNNGVVDDSQLPKDRFSAERLKGVDSTLKIQPAKLEDSAVYLCASSLGTNTEAFFGQGTRLTVV.

The CDR3 reads CASSLGSYRTDTQYF. The CDR3 coding sequence is TGTGCCAGCAGCTTAGGGAGCTACCGCACAGATACGCAGTATTTT. The rearrangement joins TRBV7-8 to TRBJ2-3, with unresolved D. CDR1 and CDR2 from the germline V gene are SGHVS and FQNEAQ. The ends were cut back, 1 base at V and 1 base at J, with 9 bases in the middle. This CDR3 contains 15 residues.

The J gene is TRBJ2-5, the V gene TRBV2; 14 bases are shared with TRBD2. Germline CDR1 is SNHLY and CDR2 is FYNNEI. With V trimmed by 9 bases and J by 4 bases, 7 bases remained unmatched. The length of the CDR3 is 15 residues. The CDR3 DNA reads as TGTGCCAGTCAGACTAGCGGGGGGGCGGGAGAGACCCAGTACTTC. Amino acid sequence: CASQTSGGAGETQYF.

This chain joins TRBV5-4 and TRBJ2-5, with 9 bases fitting TRBD2. The germline V gene has CDR1 SGHNT and CDR2 YYREEE (reference sequence). The length of the CDR3 is 15 residues. The V gene end was trimmed by 4 bases and the J gene end by 0 bases; junction bases not matched to a gene: 4. The CDR3 loop reads CASSRRTSDQETQYF. Written as DNA, the CDR3 is TGTGCCAGCAGCCGTCGGACTAGCGACCAAGAGACCCAGTACTTC.

The rearrangement links TRBV5-1 to TRBJ1-1; D uncertain. Trimming removed 0 bases from V and 5 bases from J, with 11 bases in between. CDR3 length: 14 residues. Looked up from germline, CDR1 is SGHRS and CDR2 is YFSETQ. As DNA, the CDR3 is TGCGCCAGCAGCTTGGGAGGGCCTGGGACTGAAGCTTTCTTT. The encoded protein is CASSLGGPGTEAFF.

V gene TRBV29-1 combines with J gene TRBJ1-1; D might be TRBD1 (5 bases). The V end was cut by 6 bases, the J end by 0 bases, with 8 bases between. The CDR3 loop spans 12 amino acids. CDR1 and CDR2 from the germline V gene are SQVTM and ANQGSEA. In DNA, the CDR3 is TGCAGCGTGGAGGGGCTGAACACTGAAGCTTTCTTT. Translated, it gives CSVEGLNTEAFF.

The rearrangement joins TRBV11-2 to TRBJ1-6; D is unresolved. The V gene's germline CDR1 is SGHAT and CDR2 FQNNGV. V lost 7 bases to trimming and J lost 14 bases, with 18 bases between them. The CDR3 length is 13 residues. The DNA for the CDR3 is TGTGCCAGCACCATAGATATGGAGTCGGCCCTCCACTTT. It translates to CASTIDMESALHF.

The V call is TRBV19, the J call TRBJ1-4; no definite D call. This CDR3 comprises 19 residues. The V end was cut by 5 bases, the J end by 2 bases, with 24 bases between. Germline V lookup: CDR1 LNHDA, CDR2 SQIVND (reference sequence). The CDR3 protein is CASSGLMGREADTNEKLFF. In DNA, the CDR3 is TGTGCCAGTAGTGGTTTGATGGGTAGGGAGGCCGATACTAATGAAAAACTGTTTTTT.

V is TRBV7-2 and J is TRBJ1-2, with TRBD1 as a possible D gene (5 bases). The CDR3 length is 12 residues. From germline, CDR1 is SGHTA and CDR2 FQGNSA. Trimming pared 4 bases from V and 8 bases from J, leaving 11 bases between. The CDR3, as DNA: TGTGCCAGCAGCTCGAGACAGCCGGGCTACACCTTC. Translation: CASSSRQPGYTF. The full variable domain, with the rest looked up from reference TRBV7-2 and TRBJ1-2, is GAGVSQSPSNKVTEKGKDVELRCDPISGHTALYWYRQSLGQGLEFLIYFQGNSAPDKSGLPSDRFSAERTGGSVSTLTIQRTQQEDSAVYLCASSSRQPGYTFGSGTRLTVV.

This chain joins TRBV11-2 and TRBJ1-1; D is unclear. Germline loops: CDR1 SGHAT, CDR2 FQNNGV. The germline V and J ends were trimmed by 2 bases and 7 bases, with 8 bases remaining between them. The CDR3 spans 12 residues. In nucleotides, the CDR3 is TGTGCCAGCAGCTTATACATGAATGAAGCTTTCTTT. It is translated as CASSLYMNEAFF.

This chain uses TRBV2 with TRBJ2-5, with TRBD2 matching 8 bases. V trimming: 1 base; J trimming: 2 bases; junction bases outside the gene matches: 6. CDR1 SNHLY and CDR2 FYNNEI come from the germline V gene. The CDR3 sequence is 16 residues long. Written as DNA, the CDR3 is TGTGCCAGCAGTGAAGTGGCGGGGGGCCTACAAGAGACCCAGTACTTC. This encodes CASSEVAGGLQETQYF. Combining the CDR3 with reference TRBV2 and TRBJ2-5 gives the whole variable domain EPEVTQTPSHQVTQMGQEVILRCVPISNHLYFYWYRQILGQKVEFLVSFYNNEISEKSEIFDDQFSVERPDGSNFTLKIRSTKLEDSAMYFCASSEVAGGLQETQYFGPGTRLLVL.

This clone showed up just a few times. The chain couples TRBV5-1 to TRBJ2-3; possible D gene TRBD2, 7 bases. From germline, CDR1 is SGHRS and CDR2 YFSETQ. V was clipped by 4 bases and J by 3 bases, with 12 bases between them. CDR3 size: 14 residues. The CDR3 region has the DNA TGCGCCAGCAGCCCCGCGGGGGCTACAGATACGCAGTATTTT. This codes for CASSPAGATDTQYF.

This chain uses TRBV7-9 with TRBJ1-4; D gene ambiguous. The CDR3 sequence is 15 residues long. CDR1 is SEHNR and CDR2 is FQNEAQ in the germline V gene (reference sequence). V dropped 1 base and J dropped 8 bases, with 14 bases sitting between them. CDR3 protein: CASSLDLGVLEKLFF. In DNA form, the CDR3 reads TGTGCCAGCAGCTTAGATCTCGGGGTTCTGGAAAAACTGTTTTTT.

The rearrangement links TRBV7-9 to TRBJ1-4, with D hard to call. Germline lookup yields CDR1 SEHNR and CDR2 FQNEAQ (reference sequence). The ends were cut back, 1 base at V and 1 base at J, with 7 bases in the middle. This CDR3 region has 15 residues. CDR3 protein: CASSLGRGTNEKLFF. The CDR3 nucleotides are TGTGCCAGCAGCTTAGGCCGGGGAACTAATGAAAAACTGTTTTTT.

V usage is TRBV5-1 and J usage is TRBJ1-1; tentative D call: TRBD1 (5 bases). V dropped 1 base and J dropped 8 bases, with 15 bases sitting between them. Germline CDR1 SGHRS, CDR2 YFSETQ. This CDR3 region has 14 residues. This chain's CDR3 is CASSLSQGGAEAFF. CDR3 DNA: TGCGCCAGCAGCTTGTCCCAGGGTGGGGCCGAAGCTTTCTTT.